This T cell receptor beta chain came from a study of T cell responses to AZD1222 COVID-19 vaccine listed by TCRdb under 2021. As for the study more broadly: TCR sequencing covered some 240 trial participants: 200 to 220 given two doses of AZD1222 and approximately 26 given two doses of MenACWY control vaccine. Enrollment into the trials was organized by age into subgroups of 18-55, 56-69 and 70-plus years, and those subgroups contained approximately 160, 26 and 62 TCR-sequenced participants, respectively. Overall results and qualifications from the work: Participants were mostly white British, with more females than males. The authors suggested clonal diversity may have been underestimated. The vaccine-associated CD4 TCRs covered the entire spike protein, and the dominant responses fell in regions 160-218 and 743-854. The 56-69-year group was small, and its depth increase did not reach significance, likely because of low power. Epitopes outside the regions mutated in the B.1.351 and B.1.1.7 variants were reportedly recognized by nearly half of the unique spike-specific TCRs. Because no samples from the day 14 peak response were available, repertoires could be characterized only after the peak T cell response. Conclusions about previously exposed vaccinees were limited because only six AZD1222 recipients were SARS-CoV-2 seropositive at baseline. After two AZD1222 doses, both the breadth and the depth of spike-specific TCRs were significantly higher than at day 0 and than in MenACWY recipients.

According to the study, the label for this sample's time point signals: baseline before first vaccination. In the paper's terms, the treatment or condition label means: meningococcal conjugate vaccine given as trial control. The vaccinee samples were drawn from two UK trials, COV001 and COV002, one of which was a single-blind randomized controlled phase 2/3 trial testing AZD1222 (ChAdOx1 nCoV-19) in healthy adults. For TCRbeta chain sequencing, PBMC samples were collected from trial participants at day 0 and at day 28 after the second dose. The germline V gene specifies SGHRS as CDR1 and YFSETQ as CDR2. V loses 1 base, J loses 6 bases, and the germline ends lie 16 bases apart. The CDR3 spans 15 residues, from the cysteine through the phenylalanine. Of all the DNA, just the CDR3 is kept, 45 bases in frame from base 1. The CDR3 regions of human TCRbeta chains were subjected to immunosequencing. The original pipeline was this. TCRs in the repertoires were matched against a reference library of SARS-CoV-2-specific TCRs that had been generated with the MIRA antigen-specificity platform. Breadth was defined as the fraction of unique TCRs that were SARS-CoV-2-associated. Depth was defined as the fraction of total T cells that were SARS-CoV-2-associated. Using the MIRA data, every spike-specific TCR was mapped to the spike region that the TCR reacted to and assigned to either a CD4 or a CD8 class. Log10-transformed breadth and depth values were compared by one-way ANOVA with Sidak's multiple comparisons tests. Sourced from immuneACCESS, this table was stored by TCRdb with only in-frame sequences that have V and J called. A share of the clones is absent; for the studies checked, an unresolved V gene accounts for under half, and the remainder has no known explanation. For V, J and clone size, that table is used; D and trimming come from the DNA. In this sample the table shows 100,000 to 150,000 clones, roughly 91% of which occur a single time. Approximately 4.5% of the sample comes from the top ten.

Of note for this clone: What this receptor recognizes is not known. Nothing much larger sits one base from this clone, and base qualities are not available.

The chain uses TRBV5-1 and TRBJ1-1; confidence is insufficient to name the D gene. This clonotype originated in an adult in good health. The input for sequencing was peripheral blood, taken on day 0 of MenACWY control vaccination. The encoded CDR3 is CASSLFDGGFPEAFF. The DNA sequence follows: TGCGCCAGCAGCTTGTTTGACGGAGGGTTTCCTGAAGCTTTCTTT.